This passage covers 20 T cell receptor beta chains from one sample sequenced in a study of regulatory T cells in long-lasting Graves disease. Both iRepertoire HTBI primers and Arm-PCR of CDR3 regions were used to build the TCR beta libraries. MiXCR, run by TCRdb on the multiplex PCR reads, gives a single entry per CDR3 protein. The data hold some 250,000 distinct CDR3 sequences, with about 18% observed a single time. The time point: newly diagnosed GD, antithyroid drugs for less than 3 months. Isolated PBMC RNA provided the starting material for the TCR library. These data were likewise used in another study, on T cells in Graves' hyperthyroidism and ophthalmopathy.

The source material was peripheral blood mononuclear cells (PBMCs), sampled at new diagnosis, from a patient treated with antithyroid drugs. The receptor set was obtained from a woman aged 30 to 39 with Graves disease.

On this clonotype itself: It may be a read error: a sequence one base away is much more abundant. The chain couples TRBV12-3 or TRBV12-4 to TRBJ2-2; D is perhaps TRBD2 (5 bases). This CDR3 spans 13 amino acids. Here the CDR3 reads CASSHVSTGELVF. CDR3 DNA: TGTGCCAGCAGCCATGTCTCAACCGGGGAGCTGGTTTTT.

This clonotype has more than one count but fewer than ten. The chain uses TRBV20-1 and TRBJ1-5; 11 nucleotides line up with TRBD1. The germline V gene has CDR1 DFQATT and CDR2 SNEGSKA (reference sequence). This CDR3 is 14 amino acids long. V dropped 6 bases and J dropped 0; count of bases not matched to a gene: 1. The CDR3 DNA follows: TGCAGTGCAGGACAGGGGGCTAGCAATCAGCCCCAGCATTTT. Protein: CSAGQGASNQPQHF.

This clonotype was detected ten times or more. This chain uses TRBV7-9 with TRBJ2-4; TRBD2 might be the D (6 bases). The V gene lost 3 bases and the J gene lost 0 bases, with 9 bases spanning the gap. Germline V lookup: CDR1 SEHNR, CDR2 FQNEAQ (reference sequence). The CDR3 runs to 15 residues. The CDR3 coding sequence is TGTGCCAGCAGCTTCACGGGACTAGCCAAAAACATTCAGTACTTC. Amino acids: CASSFTGLAKNIQYF.

This clonotype has at least ten counts. V is TRBV12-3 or TRBV12-4 and J is TRBJ2-2; D not certain. The V end lost 8 bases, the J end lost 1 base, and 8 bases lay between the germline ends. This CDR3 region has 13 residues. CDR3 loop: CASGDRNTGELFF. In nucleotides, the CDR3 is TGTGCCAGCGGCGACCGGAACACCGGGGAGCTGTTTTTT.

This clonotype was observed many times. Mismatch with germline at one junction end may stem from a read error. The CDR3 nucleotides read TGCGCCAGCAGCTTGCGACAGGGCGGTGGCTACACCTTC. Residues: CASSLRQGGGYTF. This chain uses TRBV5-4 with TRBJ1-2; 7 bases are a match to TRBD1. CDR1 is SGHNT, CDR2 YYREEE, per germline (reference sequence). The CDR3 is 13 amino acids.

At least ten counts were recorded for this clonotype. For the CDR3, the DNA is TGTGCCAGCAGGATCCATGAAGCTTTCTTT. This encodes CASRIHEAFF. The chain is built from TRBV6-1 and TRBJ1-1; D is unresolved. The germline V gene encodes CDR1 MNHNS and CDR2 SASEGT. There are 10 residues in the CDR3. V was trimmed by 6 bases and J by 7 bases, leaving 6 bases between them.

This clonotype was counted only a few times. V is TRBV7-2 and J is TRBJ2-2; 8 bases match TRBD1. With 4 bases clipped from V and 2 bases from J, the junction kept 3 bases outside the gene matches. The CDR3 length is 15 residues. Germline values: CDR1 SGHTA, CDR2 FQGNSA. The DNA of the CDR3 is TGTGCCAGCAGCTGGACAGGGAGTAACACCGGGGAGCTGTTTTTT. This sequence encodes CASSWTGSNTGELFF.

This clonotype was found many times. The chain carries TRBV2 and TRBJ1-5, with D possibly matching TRBD1 (6 bases). There are 13 residues in the CDR3. Trimming removed 2 bases from V and 4 bases from J, with 6 bases in between. The germline V gene has CDR1 SNHLY and CDR2 FYNNEI. The CDR3 coding sequence is TGTGCCAGCAGTGAACAGGGGAATCAGCCCCAGCATTTT. Its protein product is CASSEQGNQPQHF.

This clonotype appeared many times. The chain joins TRBV20-1 to TRBJ2-7, with 9 positions matching TRBD1. The CDR3 totals 15 residues. The ends lost 3 bases at V and 2 bases at J; junction bases unmatched: 8. Germline V gives CDR1 DFQATT, CDR2 SNEGSKA (reference sequence). CDR3 DNA sequence: TGCAGTGCTAGGAGCCCGGGACAGGGTCCCTACGAGCAGTACTTC. It is translated as CSARSPGQGPYEQYF.

In this sample, this clonotype turned up many times. This chain connects TRBV10-3 to TRBJ1-1, with 10 positions matching TRBD1. This CDR3 is 15 amino acids long. Unmatched junction bases numbered 5, after V lost 2 bases and J lost 5 bases. CDR1 and CDR2 from the germline V gene are ENHRY and SYGVKD. The CDR3 region has the DNA TGTGCCATCAGTGAGGCGGGACAGGGGAAAACTGAAGCTTTCTTT. This translates into CAISEAGQGKTEAFF.

This clonotype has ten or more counts. This rearrangement joins TRBV20-1 to TRBJ1-2, with D possibly TRBD1 on 5 matching bases. V lost 6 bases, J lost 7 bases, and 15 bases lay in between. From germline, CDR1 is DFQATT and CDR2 SNEGSKA (reference sequence). The length of the CDR3 is 12 residues. CDR3: CSAEVDSPGYTF. CDR3 bases: TGCAGTGCCGAAGTAGACAGTCCTGGCTACACCTTC.

This chain uses TRBV4-1 with TRBJ1-6; 7 positions match TRBD1. The germline V gene has CDR1 MGHRA and CDR2 YSYEKL. The CDR3 extends over 15 amino acids. V shed 5 bases, J shed 7 bases, and the junction held 8 bases outside the gene matches. The CDR3 DNA follows: TGCGCCAGCAGCATTGGACAGGCCCGAAATTCACCCCTCCACTTT. Translating it yields CASSIGQARNSPLHF.

Notes on this clonotype: This likely came from a read error, as a far larger clone is one base away. It is likely a read error, because the conserved phenylalanine at the end of the CDR3 is missing. The chain couples TRBV5-4 to TRBJ1-1; D not resolved. Trimming took 4 bases from V and 5 from J, leaving 15 bases between them. The CDR3 consists of 14 residues. CDR1 SGHNT and CDR2 YYREEE come from the germline V gene (reference sequence). CDR3 region: CASSQDPGGTEAFS. CDR3 DNA: TGTGCCAGCAGCCAAGATCCCGGAGGAACTGAAGCTTTCTCT.

This clonotype was seen repeatedly, ten times or more. The CDR3: CASSTTTDLNEKLFF. CDR3 in DNA: TGTGCCAGCAGCACAACTACGGACCTTAATGAAAAACTGTTTTTT. The V call is TRBV7-9, the J call TRBJ1-4; D is uncertain. This CDR3 spans 15 amino acids. Trimming cost V 5 bases and J 4 bases, with 14 bases left between them. Germline CDR1 SEHNR, CDR2 FQNEAQ (reference sequence).

This clonotype has at least ten counts. The chain couples TRBV3-1 to TRBJ1-5, with 8 bases that match TRBD1. The ends lost 4 bases at V and 6 bases at J; junction bases unmatched: 8. The CDR3 contains 15 residues. Germline assignment: CDR1 LGHDT and CDR2 YNNKEL (reference sequence). The CDR3 loop is CASSRGTGRGQPQHF. CDR3 DNA: TGTGCCAGCAGCCGGGGGACAGGAAGGGGTCAGCCCCAGCATTTT.

This clonotype was picked up many times. The gene calls are TRBV12-3 or TRBV12-4 and TRBJ1-2; D not certain. Trimming removed 5 bases from V and 7 bases from J, with 17 bases in between. This CDR3 has 14 residues. The CDR3 sequence: CASSLPVGSTGYTF. CDR3 sequence (DNA): TGTGCCAGCAGTCTCCCCGTGGGGTCCACTGGCTACACCTTC.

This clonotype was detected only a few times. The chain combines TRBV25-1 with TRBJ1-1; no firm D call. The CDR3 runs 11 residues. Between the trimmed V and J ends, which lost 6 bases and 6 bases, there was a span of 8 bases. Germline CDR1 is MGHDK and CDR2 is SYGVNS. CDR3 loop: CASSDYAEAFF. The CDR3 DNA reads as TGTGCCAGCAGCGACTACGCTGAAGCTTTCTTT. The whole variable domain, filled in from reference TRBV25-1 and TRBJ1-1, reads EADIYQTPRYLVIGTGKKITLECSQTMGHDKMYWYQQDPGMELHLIHYSYGVNSTEKGDLSSESTVSRIRTEHFPLTLESARPSHTSQYLCASSDYAEAFFGQGTRLTVV.

Only a few counts were recorded for this clonotype. The J gene is TRBJ2-1, the V gene TRBV6-1; maybe TRBD1 (5 bases). Germline V gene sequence: CDR1 MNHNS, CDR2 SASEGT. The CDR3 has 16 amino acids. Trimming took off 6 bases at V and 3 bases at J, with 18 bases between the two ends. In DNA, the CDR3 is TGTGCCAGCAGAGTTTCCACCAGGGTACTCTACAATGAGCAGTTCTTC. Its protein product is CASRVSTRVLYNEQFF.

This clonotype has ten or more counts. The V call is TRBV20-1, the J call TRBJ2-5; 8 bases fit TRBD2. CDR3 size: 13 residues. Germline assignment: CDR1 DFQATT and CDR2 SNEGSKA (reference sequence). V gave up 3 bases and J gave up 2 bases; unmatched junction bases: 2. The CDR3 DNA follows: TGCAGTGCTAGCGGGGGGGCACAAGAGACCCAGTACTTC. It specifies CSASGGAQETQYF.

Concerning this clonotype itself: With only one base between it and a far larger clone, this is likely a read error. The V and J genes are TRBV2 and TRBJ2-1, with 9 positions matching TRBD2. The end of the DNA fits TRBJ2-5 better, so the J call may be wrong. This CDR3 contains 15 residues. Germline lookup yields CDR1 SNHLY and CDR2 FYNNEI. CDR3 protein: CASSGRRGGQETQYF. CDR3 nucleotides: TGTGCCAGCAGCGGAAGGCGGGGGGGGCAAGAGACCCAGTACTTC.